Given below is one TCR beta chain in context. This specimen belongs to a study of cytomegalovirus exposure and HLA in healthy donors. The CDR3 runs 17 residues. Germline values: CDR1 SGHDN, CDR2 FVKESK. J gave up 0 bases and V 0 bases, and 5 bases lay outside the gene matches. Primers for the PCR totalled 60 Vbeta and 13 Jbeta. This table comes from immunoSEQ multiplex PCR, and its TCRdb copy is limited to in-frame clones, with some not included. This sample has around 130,000 clones, with approximately 72% found just once. Sequences were obtained from PBMCs. The chain joins TRBV14 to TRBJ2-1; 7 bases fit TRBD2. This TCR derives from a woman aged 55-70 years in good health and CMV-seronegative. CDR3 sequence (DNA): TGTGCCAGCAGCCAAGATTTGGGGACTAACTCCTACAATGAGCAGTTCTTC. This gives the protein CASSQDLGTNSYNEQFF.